The following is a T cell receptor beta chain sequence with its context. Its specificity is unknown. TCRdb analysed the 5' RACE reads with MiXCR anew, one entry per CDR3 protein. The table lists roughly 130,000 distinct CDR3 sequences, over 15% of them singletons. The sample is drawn from a study of T-cell memory formation after mild COVID-19. Study in general: There were largely donor-specific TCR clusters. General observations from the study: Clones which contracted sat mainly in CM and EM if CD4+, and in EMRA if CD8+. For second-wave clones that peaked at day 37, SARS-CoV-2 specificity went unverified. Cross-reactive memory apparently joined, as some responding clones appeared in pre-infection memory.

Germline V gene data show CDR1 as MNHEY and CDR2 as SVGEGT. Trimming pared 6 bases from V and 0 bases from J, leaving 15 bases between. The CDR3 length is 15 residues. The chain recombines TRBV6-2 or TRBV6-3 with TRBJ2-7; a possible D gene is TRBD2 (6 bases). The sequenced material came from PBMCs or a T cell subset sorted from them (not recorded which). The sequence was collected from a man younger than 35 who had mild COVID-19 (a few samples of this study predate the infection). Cell type and time point are not known. The CDR3 bases are TGTGCCAGCAGAGCCGGGTGGGGGGACTCCTACGAGCAGTACTTC. Amino acid sequence: CASRAGWGDSYEQYF.